The text below deals with one T cell receptor (beta chain). Its antigen is still unknown. These data come from a study of T cell repertoires in cytomegalovirus infection. Looking at the study overall: The study used recently identified HLA-C-restricted and well-studied HLA-B-restricted CMV epitopes. Indications of both CMV infection and matching HLA type were provided by public TCR beta signatures.

Losses at the gene ends were 5 bases for V and 5 bases for J; bases not matched to a gene: 21. Germline CDR1 MNHGY, CDR2 SAAAGT. The CDR3 is made up of 19 amino acids. Study observations and caveats: Within the response measured ex vivo, HLA-C-restricted CMV-specific TCR beta clonotypes were dominant.

TCRdb re-analysed the reads in MiXCR, keeping a single row per CDR3 protein. The sample has roughly 120,000 distinct CDR3 sequences, about 31% seen once; the top ten hold about 54%. The sequence came from a human donor in good health (CMV status not recorded). Some clones in this sample may be carry-over from other donors' samples. Material: CD8+ T cells from cultured PBMCs, obtained from culture after CMV antigen stimulation. The chain uses TRBV6-8 and TRBJ2-5; 9 nucleotides agree with TRBD2. As DNA, the CDR3 is TGTGCCAGCAGTAACGGGGGGGGCGGGGGGGCCCGATTGTATGAGACCCAGTACTTC. The encoded protein is CASSNGGGGGARLYETQYF.